This TCR beta chain emerged from a study of shared T cell receptors in the human thymus. The CDR3 covers 14 residues. With V trimmed by 5 bases and J by 0 bases, 3 bases remained unmatched. The V gene's germline CDR1 is SGHRS and CDR2 YFSETQ. Generated by immunoSEQ multiplex PCR, the TCRdb table keeps only in-frame clones and is missing some. Found here are hundreds of thousands of clones, roughly 88% of them singletons; the top ten hold around 0.0099%. The sample was also linked to a second study, of human thymus T cells. That study adds: Each of the donors was a healthy Finnish infant who was undergoing open corrective cardiac surgery for congenital heart defects. Related studies found that unrelated individuals share highly overlapping thymic repertoires.

The sequence was collected from a boy under three years old with a congenital heart defect. The chain uses TRBV5-1 and TRBJ1-1, with TRBD1 matching over 8 bases. The sequenced sample was thymocytes. The CDR3 sequence is CASRDRVLNTEAFF. The CDR3 DNA is TGCGCCAGCAGGGACAGGGTGTTGAACACTGAAGCTTTCTTT. Based on the CDR3 plus reference TRBV5-1 and TRBJ1-1, the full variable domain is KAGVTQTPRYLIKTRGQQVTLSCSPISGHRSVSWYQQTPGQGLQFLFEYFSETQRNKGNFPGRFSGRQFSNSRSEMNVSTLELGDSALYLCASRDRVLNTEAFFGQGTRLTVV.